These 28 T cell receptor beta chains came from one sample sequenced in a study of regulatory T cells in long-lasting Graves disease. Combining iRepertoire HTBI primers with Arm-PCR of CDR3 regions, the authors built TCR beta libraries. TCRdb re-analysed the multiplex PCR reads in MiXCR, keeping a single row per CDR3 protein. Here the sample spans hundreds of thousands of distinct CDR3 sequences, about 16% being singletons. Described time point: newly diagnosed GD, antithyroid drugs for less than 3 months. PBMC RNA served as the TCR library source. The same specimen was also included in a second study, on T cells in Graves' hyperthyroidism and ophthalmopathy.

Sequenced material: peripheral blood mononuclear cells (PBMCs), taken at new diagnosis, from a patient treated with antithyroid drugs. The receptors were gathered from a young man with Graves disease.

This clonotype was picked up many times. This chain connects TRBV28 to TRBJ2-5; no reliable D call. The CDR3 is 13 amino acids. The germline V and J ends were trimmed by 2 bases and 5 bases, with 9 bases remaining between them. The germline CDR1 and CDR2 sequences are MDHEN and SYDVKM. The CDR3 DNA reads TGTGCCAGCAGTTTACCAGGTTGGGAGACCCAGTACTTC. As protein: CASSLPGWETQYF.

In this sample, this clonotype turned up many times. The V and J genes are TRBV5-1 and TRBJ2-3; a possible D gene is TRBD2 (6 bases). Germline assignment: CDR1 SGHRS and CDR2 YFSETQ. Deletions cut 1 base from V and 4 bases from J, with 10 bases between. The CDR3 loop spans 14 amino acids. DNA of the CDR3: TGCGCCAGCAGCTTGTCCCCTAGCGCAGATACGCAGTATTTT. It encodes CASSLSPSADTQYF.

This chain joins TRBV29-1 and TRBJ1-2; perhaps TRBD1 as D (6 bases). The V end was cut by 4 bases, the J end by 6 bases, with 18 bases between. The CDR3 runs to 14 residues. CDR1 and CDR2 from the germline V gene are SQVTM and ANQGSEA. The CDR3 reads CSVVLGALWDGYTF. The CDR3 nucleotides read TGCAGCGTTGTCTTGGGGGCCCTCTGGGATGGCTACACCTTC.

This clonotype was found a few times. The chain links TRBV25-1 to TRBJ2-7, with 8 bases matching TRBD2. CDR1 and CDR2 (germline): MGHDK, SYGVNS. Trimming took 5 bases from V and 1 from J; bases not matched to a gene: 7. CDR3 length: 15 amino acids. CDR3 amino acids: CASSHRGGASYEQYF. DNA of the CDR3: TGTGCCAGCAGTCATCGGGGGGGGGCTTCCTACGAGCAGTACTTC.

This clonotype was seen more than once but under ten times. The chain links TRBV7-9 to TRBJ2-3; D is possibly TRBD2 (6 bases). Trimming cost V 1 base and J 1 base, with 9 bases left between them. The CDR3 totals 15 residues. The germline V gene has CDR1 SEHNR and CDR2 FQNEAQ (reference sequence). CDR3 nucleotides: TGTGCCAGCAGCTTAGTCGGGAGCCGCACAGATACGCAGTATTTT. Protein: CASSLVGSRTDTQYF.

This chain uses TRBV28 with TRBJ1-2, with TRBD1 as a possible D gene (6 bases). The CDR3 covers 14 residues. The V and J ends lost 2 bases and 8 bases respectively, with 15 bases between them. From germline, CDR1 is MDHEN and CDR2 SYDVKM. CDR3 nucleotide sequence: TGTGCCAGCAGTTTAATCGCAGGGGCTCACGGCTACACCTTC. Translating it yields CASSLIAGAHGYTF.

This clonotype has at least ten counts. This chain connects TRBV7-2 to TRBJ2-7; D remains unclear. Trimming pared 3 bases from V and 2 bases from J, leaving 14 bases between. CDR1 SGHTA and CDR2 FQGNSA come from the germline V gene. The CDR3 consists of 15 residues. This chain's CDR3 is CASSFIPEPAYEQYF. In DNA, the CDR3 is TGTGCCAGCAGCTTTATCCCGGAGCCGGCCTACGAGCAGTACTTC.

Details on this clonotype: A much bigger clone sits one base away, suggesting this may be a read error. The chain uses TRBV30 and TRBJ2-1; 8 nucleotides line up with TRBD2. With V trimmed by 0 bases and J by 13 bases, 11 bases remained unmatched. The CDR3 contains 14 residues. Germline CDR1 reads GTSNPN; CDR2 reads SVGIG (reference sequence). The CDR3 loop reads CAWSVPSGSKTQFF. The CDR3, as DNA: TGTGCCTGGAGTGTACCCAGCGGGAGCAAGACCCAGTTCTTC.

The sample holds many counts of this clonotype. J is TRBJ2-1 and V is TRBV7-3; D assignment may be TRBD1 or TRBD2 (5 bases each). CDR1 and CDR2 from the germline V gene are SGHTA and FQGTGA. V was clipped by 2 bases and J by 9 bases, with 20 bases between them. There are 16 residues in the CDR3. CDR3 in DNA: TGTGCCAGCAGCTTAGGGGTGGGGACCCGAGCCGGTGAGCAGTTCTTC. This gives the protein CASSLGVGTRAGEQFF.

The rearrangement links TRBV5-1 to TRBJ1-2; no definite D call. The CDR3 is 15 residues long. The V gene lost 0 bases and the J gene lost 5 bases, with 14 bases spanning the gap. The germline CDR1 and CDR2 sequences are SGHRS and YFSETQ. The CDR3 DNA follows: TGCGCCAGCAGCTTGGTGGCAGGATCACGGTATGGCTACACCTTC. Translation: CASSLVAGSRYGYTF. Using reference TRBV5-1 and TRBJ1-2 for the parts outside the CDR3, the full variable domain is KAGVTQTPRYLIKTRGQQVTLSCSPISGHRSVSWYQQTPGQGLQFLFEYFSETQRNKGNFPGRFSGRQFSNSRSEMNVSTLELGDSALYLCASSLVAGSRYGYTFGSGTRLTVV.

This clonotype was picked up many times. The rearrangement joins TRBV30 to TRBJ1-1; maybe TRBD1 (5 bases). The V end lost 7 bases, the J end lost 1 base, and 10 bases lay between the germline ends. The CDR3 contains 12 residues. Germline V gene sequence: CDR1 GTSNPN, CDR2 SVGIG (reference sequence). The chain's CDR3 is CALNRGNTEAFF. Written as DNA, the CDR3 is TGTGCCTTAAATAGGGGGAACACTGAAGCTTTCTTT.

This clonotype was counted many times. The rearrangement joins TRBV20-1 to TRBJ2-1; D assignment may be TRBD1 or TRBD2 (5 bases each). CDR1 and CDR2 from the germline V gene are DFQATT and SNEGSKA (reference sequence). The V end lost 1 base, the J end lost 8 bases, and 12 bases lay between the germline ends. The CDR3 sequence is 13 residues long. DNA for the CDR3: TGCAGTGCTAGAGGAGAGGGGATCCATGAGCAGTTCTTC. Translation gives CSARGEGIHEQFF.

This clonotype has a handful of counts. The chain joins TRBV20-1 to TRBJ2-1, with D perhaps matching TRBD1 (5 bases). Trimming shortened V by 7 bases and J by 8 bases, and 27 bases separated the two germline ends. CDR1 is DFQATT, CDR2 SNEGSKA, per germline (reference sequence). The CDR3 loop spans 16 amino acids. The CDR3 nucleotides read TGCAGTGTCGAGGATCTCCAGGGCCCTAGTATAGATGAGCAGTTCTTC. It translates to CSVEDLQGPSIDEQFF.

CDR3 in DNA: TGTGCCAGCAGTGATCGGGACGGGTTGAGCAATCAGCCCCAGCATTTT. Translating it yields CASSDRDGLSNQPQHF. The gene calls are TRBV6-1 and TRBJ1-5; the D gene is possibly TRBD1 (5 bases). Germline CDR1 and CDR2: MNHNS and SASEGT. The CDR3 loop spans 16 amino acids. The germline V and J ends were trimmed by 3 bases and 1 base, with 13 bases remaining between them.

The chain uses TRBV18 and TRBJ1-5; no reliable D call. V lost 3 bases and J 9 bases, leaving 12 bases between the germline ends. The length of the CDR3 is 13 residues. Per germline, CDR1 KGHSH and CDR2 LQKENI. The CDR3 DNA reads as TGTGCCAGCTCACCGGACGGCTCGGGGCCCCAGCATTTT. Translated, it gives CASSPDGSGPQHF. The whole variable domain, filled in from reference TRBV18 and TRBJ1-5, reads NAGVMQNPRHLVRRRGQEARLRCSPMKGHSHVYWYRQLPEEGLKFMVYLQKENIIDESGMPKERFSAEFPKEGPSILRIQQVVRGDSAAYFCASSPDGSGPQHFGDGTRLSIL.

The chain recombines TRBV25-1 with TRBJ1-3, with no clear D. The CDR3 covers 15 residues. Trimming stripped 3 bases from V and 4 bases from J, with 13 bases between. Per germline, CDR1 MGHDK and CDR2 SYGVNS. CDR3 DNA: TGTGCCAGCAGTGATGTCGCGGGCTCCGGAAACACCATATATTTT. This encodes CASSDVAGSGNTIYF.

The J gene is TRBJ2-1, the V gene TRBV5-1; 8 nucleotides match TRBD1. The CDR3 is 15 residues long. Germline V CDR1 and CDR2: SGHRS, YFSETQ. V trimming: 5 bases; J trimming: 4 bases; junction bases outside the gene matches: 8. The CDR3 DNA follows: TGCGCCAGCAGTTCCCCAGGGGGCCTTTACAATGAGCAGTTCTTC. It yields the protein CASSSPGGLYNEQFF.

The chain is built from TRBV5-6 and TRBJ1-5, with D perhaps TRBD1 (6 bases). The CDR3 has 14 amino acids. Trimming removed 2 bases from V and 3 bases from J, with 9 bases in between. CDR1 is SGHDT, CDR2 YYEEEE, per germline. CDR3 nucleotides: TGTGCCAGCAGCTTCTGGGGGGCCAATCAGCCCCAGCATTTT. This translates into CASSFWGANQPQHF.

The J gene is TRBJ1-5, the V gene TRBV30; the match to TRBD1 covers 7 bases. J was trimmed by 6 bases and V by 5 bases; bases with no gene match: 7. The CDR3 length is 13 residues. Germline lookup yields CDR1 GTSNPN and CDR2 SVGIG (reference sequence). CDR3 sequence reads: CAWGPGGTQPQHF. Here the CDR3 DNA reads TGTGCCTGGGGACCAGGGGGGACTCAGCCCCAGCATTTT.

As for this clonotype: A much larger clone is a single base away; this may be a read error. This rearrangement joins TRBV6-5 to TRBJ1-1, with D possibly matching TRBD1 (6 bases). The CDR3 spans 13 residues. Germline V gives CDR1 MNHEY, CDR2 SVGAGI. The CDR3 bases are TGTGCCAGCAGTTCCTGGAGGGACACTGAAGCTTCCTTT. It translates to CASSSWRDTEASF.

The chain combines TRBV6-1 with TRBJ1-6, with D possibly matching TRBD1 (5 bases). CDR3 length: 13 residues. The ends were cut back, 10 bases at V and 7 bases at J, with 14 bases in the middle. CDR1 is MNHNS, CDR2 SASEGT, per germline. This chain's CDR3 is CATNSRENSPLHF. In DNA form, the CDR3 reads TGTGCCACCAACTCCAGGGAAAATTCACCCCTCCACTTT.

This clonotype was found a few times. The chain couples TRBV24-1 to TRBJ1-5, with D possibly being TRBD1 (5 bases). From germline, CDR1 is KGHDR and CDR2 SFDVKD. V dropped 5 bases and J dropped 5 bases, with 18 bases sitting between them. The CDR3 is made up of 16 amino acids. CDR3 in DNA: TGTGCCACCAGTGGCCGTGTTGCATTGGGGGATCAGCCCCAGCATTTT. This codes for CATSGRVALGDQPQHF.

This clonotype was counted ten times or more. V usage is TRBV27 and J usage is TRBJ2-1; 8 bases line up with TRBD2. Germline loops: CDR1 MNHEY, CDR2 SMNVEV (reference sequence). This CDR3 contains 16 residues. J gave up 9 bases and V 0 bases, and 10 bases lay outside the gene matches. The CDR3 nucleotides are TGTGCCAGCAGTTTATCAGAGGGGACTAGAGCCTTTGAGCAGTTCTTC. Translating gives CASSLSEGTRAFEQFF.

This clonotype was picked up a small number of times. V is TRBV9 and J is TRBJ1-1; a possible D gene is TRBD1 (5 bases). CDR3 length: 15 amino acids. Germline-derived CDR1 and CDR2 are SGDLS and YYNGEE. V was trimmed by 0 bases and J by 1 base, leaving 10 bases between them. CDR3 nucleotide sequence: TGTGCCAGCAGCGTAGGTTCAGGGAGGAACACTGAAGCTTTCTTT. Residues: CASSVGSGRNTEAFF.

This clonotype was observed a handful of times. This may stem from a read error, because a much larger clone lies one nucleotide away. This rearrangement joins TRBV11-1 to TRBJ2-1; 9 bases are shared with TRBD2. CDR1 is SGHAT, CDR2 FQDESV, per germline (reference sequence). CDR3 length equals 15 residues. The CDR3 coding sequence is TGTGCCAGCAGCTTCCGACTAGCGGAGCACAATGAGCAGCTCTTC. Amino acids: CASSFRLAEHNEQLF.

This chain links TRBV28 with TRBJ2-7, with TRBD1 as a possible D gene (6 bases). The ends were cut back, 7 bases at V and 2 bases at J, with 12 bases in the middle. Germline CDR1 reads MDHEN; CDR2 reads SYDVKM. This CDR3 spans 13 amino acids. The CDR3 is CASKTGSTYEQYF. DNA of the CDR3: TGTGCCAGCAAAACAGGGTCCACCTACGAGCAGTACTTC.

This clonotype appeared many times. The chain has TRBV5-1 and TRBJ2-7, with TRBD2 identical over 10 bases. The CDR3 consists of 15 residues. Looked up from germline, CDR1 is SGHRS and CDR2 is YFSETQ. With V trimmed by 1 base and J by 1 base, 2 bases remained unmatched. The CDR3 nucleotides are TGCGCCAGCAGCTTGACTAGCGGGGCTTCCTACGAGCAGTACTTC. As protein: CASSLTSGASYEQYF.

In nucleotides, the CDR3 is TGCAGTGCTAGAGGGCAGATTACGGACACTGAAGCTTTCTTT. As protein: CSARGQITDTEAFF. This chain uses TRBV20-1 with TRBJ1-1; unclear D gene. CDR3 length: 14 amino acids. The V gene's germline CDR1 is DFQATT and CDR2 SNEGSKA (reference sequence). V lost 1 base, J lost 3 bases, and 12 bases lay in between.